This T cell receptor beta chain was profiled in a study of shared clonotypes between healthy human individuals. Study-level results: Since donors were few, the genetic and exposure-history diversity represented was limited.

The CDR3 has 16 amino acids. V was cut by 0 bases and J by 0 bases, with 9 bases left in between. In germline, CDR1 is SGHRS, CDR2 YFSETQ. A note on this clone: Its antigen is not known.

It was into CD45RA+ naive and CD45RA-negative memory subsets that the CD4+ cells were split. Researchers divided each subset's genomic DNA evenly across several immunoSEQ plates. This table comes from immunoSEQ multiplex PCR, and its TCRdb copy is limited to in-frame clones, with some not included. This sample carries approximately 1,000,000 clones, roughly 80% of them seen once, and the ten largest clones take 0.85% to 1%. The clonotype originates from a man between 18 and 29 years old in good health. Some clones in this sample may be carry-over from other donors' samples. Sequenced material: memory CD4+ T cells from PBMCs. Indicated subset: CD45RA-negative fraction. This sequence joins TRBV5-1 and TRBJ2-2; D is unresolved. The CDR3 coding sequence is TGCGCCAGCAGCTTGGGCTTTATCGCGAACACCGGGGAGCTGTTTTTT. Residues: CASSLGFIANTGELFF.